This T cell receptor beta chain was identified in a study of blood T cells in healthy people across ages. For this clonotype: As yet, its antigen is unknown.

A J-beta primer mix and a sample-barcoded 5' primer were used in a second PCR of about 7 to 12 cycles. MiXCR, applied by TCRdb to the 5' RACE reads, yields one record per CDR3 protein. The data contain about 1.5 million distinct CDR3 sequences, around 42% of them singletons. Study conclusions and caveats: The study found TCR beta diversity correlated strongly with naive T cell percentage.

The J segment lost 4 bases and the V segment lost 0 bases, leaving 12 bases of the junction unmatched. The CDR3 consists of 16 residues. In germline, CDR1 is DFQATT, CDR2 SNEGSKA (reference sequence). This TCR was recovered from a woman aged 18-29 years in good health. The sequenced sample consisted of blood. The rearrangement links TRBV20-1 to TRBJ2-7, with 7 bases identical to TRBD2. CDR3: CSARDSMAGAQYEQYF. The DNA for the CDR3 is TGCAGTGCTAGAGATTCAATGGCGGGAGCTCAATACGAGCAGTACTTC.